These 2 T cell receptor beta chains were sequenced from one sample in a study of tumor-infiltrating lymphocytes in localized non-small cell lung cancer (dated by TCRdb to the early 2020s). Libraries were prepared through the immunoSEQ multiplex PCR assay. The immuneACCESS repertoire file appears here via TCRdb, limited to in-frame rearrangements. These files lack a portion of the clones; in checked studies, under half of the deficit traces to unresolved V genes, and the cause of the others is not known. The table for this sample lists about 16,000 clones; roughly 70% of them were counted only once. 9.1% of the sample is held by the ten biggest clonotypes. The source material was lung tumor tissue. These receptors were taken from a human donor with non-small cell lung cancer.

The V and J genes are TRBV19 and TRBJ1-2; D is unclear. The CDR3 loop spans 13 amino acids. The germline V and J ends were trimmed by 6 bases and 0 bases, with 8 bases remaining between them. Germline values: CDR1 LNHDA, CDR2 SQIVND (reference sequence). The CDR3 loop is CASSLISNYGYTF. The CDR3 DNA follows: TGTGCCAGTAGCCTCATATCTAACTATGGCTACACCTTC.

The chain has TRBV7-9 and TRBJ2-5; TRBD2 might be the D (6 bases). Germline assignment: CDR1 SEHNR and CDR2 FQNEAQ (reference sequence). Trimming pared 7 bases from V and 0 bases from J, leaving 9 bases between. The CDR3 is made up of 13 amino acids. Written as DNA, the CDR3 is TGTGCCAGCACACTAGCCTACCAAGAGACCCAGTACTTC. Residues: CASTLAYQETQYF.